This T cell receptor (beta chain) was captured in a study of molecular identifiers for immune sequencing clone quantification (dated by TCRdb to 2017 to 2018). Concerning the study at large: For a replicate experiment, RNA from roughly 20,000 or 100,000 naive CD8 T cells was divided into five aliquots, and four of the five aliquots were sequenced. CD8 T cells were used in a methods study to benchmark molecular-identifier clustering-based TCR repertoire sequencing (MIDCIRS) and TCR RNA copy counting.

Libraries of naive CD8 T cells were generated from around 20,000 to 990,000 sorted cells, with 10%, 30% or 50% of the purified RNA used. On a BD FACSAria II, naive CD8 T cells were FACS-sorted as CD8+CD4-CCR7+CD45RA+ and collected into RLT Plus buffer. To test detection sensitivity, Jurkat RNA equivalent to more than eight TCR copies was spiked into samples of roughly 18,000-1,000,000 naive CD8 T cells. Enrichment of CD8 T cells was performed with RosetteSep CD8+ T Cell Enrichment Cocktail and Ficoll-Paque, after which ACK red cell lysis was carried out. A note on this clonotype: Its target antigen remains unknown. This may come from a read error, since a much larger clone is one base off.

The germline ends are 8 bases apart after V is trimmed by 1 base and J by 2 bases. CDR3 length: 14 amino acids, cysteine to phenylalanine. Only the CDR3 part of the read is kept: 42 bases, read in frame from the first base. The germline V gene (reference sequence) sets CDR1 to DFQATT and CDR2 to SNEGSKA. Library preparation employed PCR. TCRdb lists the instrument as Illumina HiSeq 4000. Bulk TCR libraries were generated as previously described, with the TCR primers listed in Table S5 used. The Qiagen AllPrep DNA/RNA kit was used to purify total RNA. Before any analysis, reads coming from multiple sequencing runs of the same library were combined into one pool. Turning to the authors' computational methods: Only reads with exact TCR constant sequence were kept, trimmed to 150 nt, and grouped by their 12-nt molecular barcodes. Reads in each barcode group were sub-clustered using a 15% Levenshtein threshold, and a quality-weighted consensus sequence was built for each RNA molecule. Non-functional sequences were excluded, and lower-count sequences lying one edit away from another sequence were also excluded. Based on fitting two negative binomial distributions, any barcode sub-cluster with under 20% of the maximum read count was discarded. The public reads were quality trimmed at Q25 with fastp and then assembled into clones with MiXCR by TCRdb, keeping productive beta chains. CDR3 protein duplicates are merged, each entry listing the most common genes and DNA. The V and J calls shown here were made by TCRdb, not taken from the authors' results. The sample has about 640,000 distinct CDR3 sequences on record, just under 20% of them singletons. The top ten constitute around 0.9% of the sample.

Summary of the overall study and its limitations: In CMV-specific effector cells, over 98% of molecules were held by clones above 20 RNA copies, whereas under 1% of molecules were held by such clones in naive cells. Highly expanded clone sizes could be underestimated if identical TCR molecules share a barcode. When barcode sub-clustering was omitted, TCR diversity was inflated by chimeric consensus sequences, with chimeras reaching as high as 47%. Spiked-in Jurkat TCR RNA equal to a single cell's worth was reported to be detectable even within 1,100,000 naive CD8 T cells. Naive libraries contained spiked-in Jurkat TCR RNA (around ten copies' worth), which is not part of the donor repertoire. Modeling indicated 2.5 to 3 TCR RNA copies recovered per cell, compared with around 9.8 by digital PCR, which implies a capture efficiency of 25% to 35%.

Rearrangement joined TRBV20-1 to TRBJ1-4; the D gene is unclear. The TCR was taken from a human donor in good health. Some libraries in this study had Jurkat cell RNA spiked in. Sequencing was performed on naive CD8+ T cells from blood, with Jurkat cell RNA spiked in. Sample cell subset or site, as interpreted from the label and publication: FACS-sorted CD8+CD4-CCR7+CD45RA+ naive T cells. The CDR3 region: CSARVQTTNEKLFF. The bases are TGCAGTGCTAGAGTGCAGACCACTAATGAAAAACTGTTTTTT.